These 18 T cell receptor beta chains share one sample of origin, sequenced in a study of blood T cells in healthy people across ages. Alongside a J-beta primer mix, a sample-barcoded 5' primer served in a second PCR lasting roughly 6 to 11 cycles. TCRdb redid the calling of the 5' RACE reads with MiXCR, one entry per CDR3 protein. The sample yields fewer than 800,000 distinct CDR3 sequences, around 21% seen once. The sequencing sample was made of blood. The receptor source for this set is a man aged 70 or older in good health.

Ten or more counts support this clonotype. V usage is TRBV4-1 and J usage is TRBJ2-5; no clear D. The ends were cut back, 5 bases at V and 7 bases at J, with 14 bases in the middle. CDR1 and CDR2 (germline): MGHRA, YSYEKL. This CDR3 is 13 amino acids long. CDR3 sequence: CASSSYSTVTQYF. DNA of the CDR3: TGCGCCAGCAGCTCCTACAGCACTGTGACCCAGTACTTC.

As for this clonotype: One end of the junction is discordant with germline, which a read error may explain. This chain joins TRBV7-2 and TRBJ2-1; 10 nucleotides align to TRBD2. CDR1 SGHTA and CDR2 FQGNSA come from the germline V gene. CDR3 length: 13 residues. The CDR3 protein is CASSSYLAGGPLF. CDR3 DNA: TGTGCCAGCAGCTCCTACTTAGCGGGAGGCCCCCTCTTC. Full variable domain (remainder filled in from reference TRBV7-2 and TRBJ2-1): GAGVSQSPSNKVTEKGKDVELRCDPISGHTALYWYRQSLGQGLEFLIYFQGNSAPDKSGLPSDRFSAERTGGSVSTLTIQRTQQEDSAVYLCASSSYLAGGPLFGPGTRLTVL.

The gene calls are TRBV7-2 and TRBJ2-7, with 10 bases identical to TRBD1. The CDR3 loop spans 15 amino acids. Germline V gene lookup returns CDR1 SGHTA and CDR2 FQGNSA. With V trimmed by 0 bases and J by 3 bases, 2 bases remained unmatched. CDR3 nucleotides: TGTGCCAGCAGCTTAGCGGACAGGGGGGTCTACGAGCAGTACTTC. Its protein is CASSLADRGVYEQYF.

The chain uses TRBV7-9 and TRBJ2-5, with a possible D match to TRBD1 (5 bases). With 1 base removed from V and 2 bases from J, the gap between germline ends came to 11 bases. The CDR3 spans 15 residues. The germline V gene encodes CDR1 SEHNR and CDR2 FQNEAQ (reference sequence). The CDR3 here is CASSLEGWQQETQYF. Written as DNA, the CDR3 is TGTGCCAGCAGCTTAGAGGGGTGGCAGCAAGAGACCCAGTACTTC.

This clonotype showed up just a few times. This chain links TRBV7-9 with TRBJ2-7, with a possible D match to TRBD1 (6 bases). The CDR3 contains 13 residues. The V end was cut by 4 bases, the J end by 10 bases, with 17 bases between. Germline V gives CDR1 SEHNR, CDR2 FQNEAQ (reference sequence). CDR3 residues: CASSSESRGRQYF. The DNA for the CDR3 is TGTGCCAGCAGCTCAGAATCCAGGGGAAGACAGTACTTC.

The gene calls are TRBV4-1 and TRBJ1-3, with unresolved D. This CDR3 contains 16 residues. Per germline, CDR1 MGHRA and CDR2 YSYEKL. The germline V and J ends were trimmed by 0 bases and 0 bases, with 9 bases remaining between them. In nucleotides, the CDR3 is TGCGCCAGCAGCCAAGATCGACTGGGCTCTGGAAACACCATATATTTT. It encodes CASSQDRLGSGNTIYF.

This clonotype was seen only a few times. The chain links TRBV21-1 to TRBJ1-1. TRBV21-1 is termed a pseudogene. The CDR3 consists of 18 residues. In nucleotides, the CDR3 is TGTGCCAGCAGCAAGGCCGAAAAAATGGGAGCGATGAACACTGAAGCTTTCTTT. This codes for CASSKAEKMGAMNTEAFF.

The rearrangement uses TRBV4-3 and TRBJ2-1; 13 bases are a match to TRBD2. Germline values: CDR1 LGHNA, CDR2 YSLEER. The CDR3 totals 14 residues. With 9 bases clipped from V and 10 bases from J, the junction kept 9 bases outside the gene matches. CDR3 sequence: CASSRLAGGTEQFF. CDR3 coding DNA: TGCGCCAGTTCAAGACTAGCGGGAGGAACGGAGCAGTTCTTC.

The gene calls are TRBV5-1 and TRBJ2-3, with D uncertain. The V gene's germline CDR1 is SGHRS and CDR2 YFSETQ. The V end lost 0 bases, the J end lost 0 bases, and 14 bases lay between the germline ends. The CDR3 runs to 17 residues. In DNA, the CDR3 is TGCGCCAGCAGCTTGGAGCCGGGCACCTCTAGCACAGATACGCAGTATTTT. This gives the protein CASSLEPGTSSTDTQYF.

In its sample, this clonotype was seen a few times. The rearrangement joins TRBV7-2 to TRBJ2-5, with a weak D call TRBD1 (6 bases). The CDR3 consists of 14 residues. Germline-derived CDR1 and CDR2 are SGHTA and FQGNSA. V lost 5 bases to trimming and J lost 2 bases, with 12 bases between them. CDR3 bases: TGTGCCAGCAGCATACAGGGTGGGCAAGAGACCCAGTACTTC. This gives the protein CASSIQGGQETQYF.

V gene TRBV6-5 combines with J gene TRBJ2-7; 10 bases are shared with TRBD2. Germline loops: CDR1 MNHEY, CDR2 SVGAGI. This CDR3 is 16 amino acids long. V lost 5 bases and J lost 2; bases outside the gene matches: 9. CDR3 sequence (DNA): TGTGCCAGCAGTCGAACTAGAGCGGGAGGGACCTACGAGCAGTACTTC. It encodes CASSRTRAGGTYEQYF.

The rearrangement uses TRBV3-1 and TRBJ1-6; D is unresolved. V gave up 3 bases and J gave up 8 bases, with 8 bases separating them. CDR3 size: 13 residues. Germline V CDR1 and CDR2: LGHDT, YNNKEL (reference sequence). The DNA of the CDR3 is TGTGCCAGCAGCCACGATCTCCATTCACCCCTCCACTTT. It translates to CASSHDLHSPLHF. The variable domain in full, completed from reference TRBV3-1 and TRBJ1-6, reads DTAVSQTPKYLVTQMGNDKSIKCEQNLGHDTMYWYKQDSKKFLKIMFSYNNKELIINETVPNRFSPKSPDKAHLNLHINSLELGDSAVYFCASSHDLHSPLHFGNGTRLTVT.

CDR3 sequence reads: CATSDFGTSGSVNTQYF. In nucleotides, the CDR3 is TGTGCCACCAGTGATTTCGGGACTAGCGGGAGCGTAAATACGCAGTATTTT. V usage is TRBV24-1 and J usage is TRBJ2-3, with 14 bases that match TRBD2. Germline-derived CDR1 and CDR2 are KGHDR and SFDVKD. Trimming cost V 1 base and J 7 bases; bases outside gene matches: 6. The CDR3 covers 17 residues.

The chain recombines TRBV4-1 with TRBJ1-4; possibly TRBD1 for D (6 bases). V lost 1 base and J lost 7, with 10 bases in between. The CDR3 is 14 amino acids. CDR1 is MGHRA and CDR2 is YSYEKL in the germline V gene. CDR3 protein: CASSQVGGGEKLFF. CDR3 DNA: TGCGCCAGCAGCCAAGTAGGGGGTGGTGAAAAACTGTTTTTT.

CDR3 DNA sequence: TGCAGCGTTGAAGGGGACTTCGTACTAGCCAAAAACATTCAGTACTTC. It yields the protein CSVEGDFVLAKNIQYF. This chain connects TRBV29-1 to TRBJ2-4, with a tentative D call TRBD2 (6 bases). Germline values: CDR1 SQVTM, CDR2 ANQGSEA. The CDR3 length is 16 residues. V lost 1 base to trimming and J lost 0 bases, with 13 bases between them.

This clonotype was counted a few times. V gene TRBV5-1 combines with J gene TRBJ2-1, with 7 bases identical to TRBD1. Per germline, CDR1 SGHRS and CDR2 YFSETQ. Unmatched junction bases numbered 20, after V lost 2 bases and J lost 0 bases. The CDR3 is made up of 21 amino acids. CDR3 sequence (DNA): TGCGCCAGCAGCTTCTCGGTCCGCTCCCGAGGGGGCAGGGGCTCCTACAATGAGCAGTTCTTC. The encoded protein is CASSFSVRSRGGRGSYNEQFF.

V gene TRBV20-1 combines with J gene TRBJ1-5, with D hard to call. CDR3 size: 12 residues. V dropped 3 bases and J dropped 9 bases, with 12 bases sitting between them. In germline, CDR1 is DFQATT, CDR2 SNEGSKA (reference sequence). CDR3 region: CSARDILGPQHF. The CDR3 DNA is TGCAGTGCTAGGGATATCTTAGGGCCCCAGCATTTT.

This clonotype was recorded a few times. The V gene is TRBV11-2, the J gene TRBJ2-7, with TRBD2 matching over 11 bases. Unmatched junction bases numbered 6, after V lost 5 bases and J lost 3 bases. Germline values: CDR1 SGHAT, CDR2 FQNNGV. The CDR3 contains 15 residues. This CDR3 is CASSTGLAEHYEQYF. In nucleotides, the CDR3 is TGTGCCAGCAGCACGGGACTAGCGGAACACTACGAGCAGTACTTC. The full variable domain, in which reference TRBV11-2 and TRBJ2-7 provide the parts outside the CDR3, is EAGVAQSPRYKIIEKRQSVAFWCNPISGHATLYWYQQILGQGPKLLIQFQNNGVVDDSQLPKDRFSAERLKGVDSTLKIQPAKLEDSAVYLCASSTGLAEHYEQYFGPGTRLTVT.